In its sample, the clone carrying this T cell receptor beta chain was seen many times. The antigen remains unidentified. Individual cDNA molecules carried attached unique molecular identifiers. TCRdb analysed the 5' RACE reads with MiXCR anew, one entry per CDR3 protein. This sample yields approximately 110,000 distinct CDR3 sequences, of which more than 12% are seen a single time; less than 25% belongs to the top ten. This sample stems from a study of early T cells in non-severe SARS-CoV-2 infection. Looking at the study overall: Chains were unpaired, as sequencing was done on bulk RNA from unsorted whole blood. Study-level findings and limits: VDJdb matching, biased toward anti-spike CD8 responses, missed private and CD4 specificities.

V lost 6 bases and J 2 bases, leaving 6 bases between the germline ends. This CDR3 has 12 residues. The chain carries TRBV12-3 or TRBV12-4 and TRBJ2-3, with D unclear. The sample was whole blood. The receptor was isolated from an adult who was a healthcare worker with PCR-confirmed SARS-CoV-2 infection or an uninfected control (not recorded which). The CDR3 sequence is CASSQTTDTQYF. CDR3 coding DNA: TGTGCCAGCAGCCAAACCACAGATACGCAGTATTTT.